This entry describes one T cell receptor beta chain. This specimen belongs to a study of OX40 agonist ivuxolimab in advanced cancers. With 6 bases clipped from V and 0 bases from J, the junction kept 8 bases outside the gene matches. The CDR3 runs to 15 residues. Germline V gives CDR1 SGHTA, CDR2 FQGNSA. TCRdb's table, derived via immunoSEQ multiplex PCR, lists solely in-frame clones and lacks some. The sample includes roughly 70,000 clones, approximately 85% of them seen just once. V and J are TRBV7-2 and TRBJ2-7, with 7 positions matching TRBD2. This specimen consisted of CD4+ or CD8+ T cells sorted from blood, obtained in a trial of the OX40 agonist ivuxolimab. The TCR originated in an adult with an advanced solid tumor such as melanoma, head and neck, liver or kidney cancer. CDR3 DNA: TGTGCCAGCAGAGCCGGGACTACCGCCTCCTACGAGCAGTACTTC. Translation: CASRAGTTASYEQYF.